This T cell receptor (beta chain) was recovered during a study of T cell responses to AZD1222 COVID-19 vaccine. The study, taken as a whole, reports: Clonal diversity was possibly underestimated, and the donors were mostly white British, with more females.

Only in-frame clones appear in the TCRdb table, and some are missing; sequencing was by immunoSEQ multiplex PCR. This table holds roughly 140,000 clones, 70% to 90% found once. On this clone: No antigen is known for it.

V shed 0 bases and J shed 14 bases, with 14 bases lying between them. CDR3 length: 14 residues. In germline, CDR1 is MNHEY, CDR2 SVGAGI. The sequencing here drew on peripheral blood, taken on day 0 of MenACWY control vaccination. The TCR comes from an adult in good health. This chain links TRBV6-5 with TRBJ1-6; a weak D match, TRBD1 (5 bases). In DNA, the CDR3 is TGTGCCAGCAGTTACTCGAAACGGGGGATAGCCCTCCACTTT. This translates into CASSYSKRGIALHF.